These 31 T cell receptor beta chains came from one sample sequenced in a study of Ad26.COV2.S vaccination and SARS-CoV-2 variants (dated by TCRdb to about 2021). Library method: the immunoSEQ multiplex PCR assay. TCRdb provides this immuneACCESS table in a form limited to in-frame rearrangements. Some clones are lacking; in checked studies, under half of them reflect an unresolved V gene, and why the rest are absent is not known. The sample records roughly 380,000 clones, about 90% of which are singletons. Clones ranked in the top ten supply around 4.2% of the sample. The sample's time point label, decoded: individuals recovered from natural SARS-CoV-2 infection. The sequencing here drew on peripheral blood, taken after recovery from COVID-19. The source of these receptors is a human donor who had recovered from COVID-19.

The chain recombines TRBV11-2 with TRBJ1-3; a possible D gene is TRBD1 (5 bases). The CDR3 has 16 amino acids. V lost 1 base and J lost 4, with 14 bases in between. The V gene's germline CDR1 is SGHAT and CDR2 FQNNGV. The CDR3, as DNA: TGTGCCAGCAGCTTAGCTTCGGGGAGGACAGGAAACACCATATATTTT. It specifies CASSLASGRTGNTIYF.

This clone was seen a single time. The V call is TRBV6-5, the J call TRBJ1-2; D is uncertain. Germline values: CDR1 MNHEY, CDR2 SVGAGI. V dropped 7 bases and J dropped 4 bases, with 13 bases sitting between them. This CDR3 is 13 amino acids long. In nucleotides, the CDR3 is TGTGCCAGCACCGACCGGGGTTTCTATGGCTACACCTTC. It yields the protein CASTDRGFYGYTF.

This clone was detected only a few times. V gene TRBV6-5 combines with J gene TRBJ2-7; 10 bases are shared with TRBD1. V was pared by 5 bases and J by 5 bases, with 9 bases of the junction left unmatched. This CDR3 is built from 15 residues. CDR1 MNHEY and CDR2 SVGAGI come from the germline V gene. The DNA of the CDR3 is TGTGCCAGCAGTCCCTCCGGGACAGGGGTGAACGAGCAGTACTTC. Amino acids: CASSPSGTGVNEQYF.

The rearrangement links TRBV2 to TRBJ2-3, with TRBD1 matching over 10 bases. This CDR3 has 15 amino acids. The V gene end was trimmed by 7 bases and the J gene end by 2 bases; junction bases not matched to a gene: 6. The germline V gene encodes CDR1 SNHLY and CDR2 FYNNEI. The CDR3 DNA reads TGTGCCAGCACCCTGGGACAGGGGAACACAGATACGCAGTATTTT. This encodes CASTLGQGNTDTQYF.

The chain joins TRBV2 to TRBJ1-1; TRBD1 might be the D (6 bases). V shed 5 bases and J shed 4 bases, with 20 bases lying between them. Germline V gene data show CDR1 as SNHLY and CDR2 as FYNNEI. This CDR3 contains 16 residues. In DNA form, the CDR3 reads TGTGCCAGCAGTCCCCCAGCCCAGGGGATGGGCACTGAAGCTTTCTTT. Translating gives CASSPPAQGMGTEAFF.

The rearrangement links TRBV12-5 to TRBJ2-3, with 11 bases matching TRBD2. The ends lost 1 base at V and 1 base at J; junction bases unmatched: 4. The CDR3 is 17 amino acids. Germline CDR1 LGHNT, CDR2 FRNRAP. CDR3 amino acids: CASGLERLAGRTDTQYF. CDR3 DNA: TGTGCTAGTGGTTTGGAACGACTAGCGGGGCGCACAGATACGCAGTATTTT.

This chain joins TRBV7-9 and TRBJ1-2; D is unresolved. In germline, CDR1 is SEHNR, CDR2 FQNEAQ (reference sequence). The CDR3 covers 12 residues. V lost 3 bases to trimming and J lost 4 bases, with 6 bases between them. The CDR3 DNA sequence: TGTGCCAGCAGCTTTGCCGTCTATGGCTACACCTTC. Protein product: CASSFAVYGYTF.

J is TRBJ1-1 and V is TRBV6-6; 8 bases match TRBD1. The CDR3 contains 11 residues. V was clipped by 8 bases and J by 9 bases; unmatched bases: 5. Per germline, CDR1 MNHNY and CDR2 SVGAGI (reference sequence). The CDR3, as DNA: TGTGCCAGCCCGGACAGGGAAAAAGCTTTCTTT. This sequence encodes CASPDREKAFF.

The chain uses TRBV7-9 and TRBJ2-1; no reliable D call. The germline CDR1 and CDR2 sequences are SEHNR and FQNEAQ (reference sequence). V was cut by 5 bases and J by 4 bases, with 12 bases left in between. This CDR3 comprises 14 residues. The CDR3 is CASSQDLGYNEQFF. CDR3 nucleotides: TGTGCCAGCAGCCAAGACCTGGGGTACAATGAGCAGTTCTTC.

The genes are TRBV5-1 and TRBJ1-2; 10 bases are a match to TRBD1. V lost 0 bases, J lost 4 bases, and 3 bases stayed unmatched. The CDR3 has 15 amino acids. The V gene's germline CDR1 is SGHRS and CDR2 YFSETQ. The CDR3 DNA follows: TGCGCCAGCAGCTTGGATGGACAGGGGGTCTATGGCTACACCTTC. Residues: CASSLDGQGVYGYTF.

With respect to this clone: This sample also contains other DNA sequences that code for the same CDR3. V is TRBV5-4 and J is TRBJ1-2; no firm D call. The germline CDR1 and CDR2 sequences are SGHNT and YYREEE (reference sequence). The CDR3 is made up of 13 amino acids. The V gene lost 0 bases and the J gene lost 5 bases, with 8 bases spanning the gap. DNA for the CDR3: TGTGCCAGCAGCTTGGTGGGTGGGTATGGCTACACCTTC. It specifies CASSLVGGYGYTF.

The chain links TRBV12-5 to TRBJ1-4; TRBD1 matches 11 bases. The CDR3 is 14 residues long. The V and J ends lost 5 bases and 7 bases, in that order; junction bases with no gene match: 3. From germline, CDR1 is LGHNT and CDR2 FRNRAP. CDR3 in amino acids: CASGGGQGGEKLFF. The CDR3, as DNA: TGTGCTAGTGGTGGGGGACAGGGGGGTGAAAAACTGTTTTTT.

The DNA of the CDR3 is TGTGCCAGCAGCCAGTCCGGGACTCCTATTACAGGCTACACCTTC. Encoded protein: CASSQSGTPITGYTF. V and J are TRBV5-5 and TRBJ1-2; D is possibly TRBD1 (5 bases). Trimming shortened V by 4 bases and J by 8 bases, and 21 bases separated the two germline ends. Germline CDR1 SGHKS, CDR2 YYEKEE (reference sequence). The CDR3 extends over 15 amino acids.

The chain combines TRBV2 with TRBJ1-5, with D uncertain. Germline V gene lookup returns CDR1 SNHLY and CDR2 FYNNEI. The CDR3 covers 13 residues. Trimming left V 7 bases short and J 0 bases short, with 7 bases between. CDR3 DNA sequence: TGTGCCAGCAAGTCGAGTAGCAATCAGCCCCAGCATTTT. Its translation is CASKSSSNQPQHF. The complete variable domain, with remaining parts taken from reference TRBV2 and TRBJ1-5, reads EPEVTQTPSHQVTQMGQEVILRCVPISNHLYFYWYRQILGQKVEFLVSFYNNEISEKSEIFDDQFSVERPDGSNFTLKIRSTKLEDSAMYFCASKSSSNQPQHFGDGTRLSIL.

CDR3 region: CASSGQGLVTEAFF. CDR3 in DNA: TGCGCCAGCAGCGGGCAGGGACTTGTCACTGAAGCTTTCTTT. J is TRBJ1-1 and V is TRBV5-1; D is possibly TRBD1 (5 bases). The CDR3 is 14 residues long. The ends were cut back, 4 bases at V and 4 bases at J, with 14 bases in the middle. The germline gives CDR1 SGHRS, CDR2 YFSETQ.

The chain employs TRBV29-1 and TRBJ1-1, with D unclear. Between the trimmed V and J ends, which lost 4 bases and 1 base, there was a span of 16 bases. This CDR3 is 15 amino acids long. In germline, CDR1 is SQVTM, CDR2 ANQGSEA. The CDR3 reads CSVGWGPPQNTEAFF. As DNA, the CDR3 is TGCAGCGTTGGTTGGGGTCCTCCTCAGAACACTGAAGCTTTCTTT. Complete variable domain (other parts from reference TRBV29-1 and TRBJ1-1): SAVISQKPSRDICQRGTSLTIQCQVDSQVTMMFWYRQQPGQSLTLIATANQGSEATYESGFVIDKFPISRPNLTFSTLTVSNMSPEDSSIYLCSVGWGPPQNTEAFFGQGTRLTVV.

The chain uses TRBV24-1 and TRBJ1-2, with 7 nucleotides matching TRBD1. The CDR3 is 12 residues long. Per the germline V gene, CDR1 is KGHDR and CDR2 is SFDVKD. CDR3 bases: TGTGCTGGTCTGAGGGGGCACTATGGCTACACCTTC. This sequence encodes CAGLRGHYGYTF.

About this clone itself: The same CDR3 is also encoded by other DNA sequences in this sample. The chain combines TRBV3-1 (or the pseudogene TRBV3-2) with TRBJ2-2; unclear D gene. Looked up from germline, CDR1 is LGHDT and CDR2 is YNNKEL (reference sequence). This CDR3 comprises 14 residues. Trimming took off 0 bases at V and 4 bases at J, with 6 bases between the two ends. CDR3 DNA sequence: TGTGCCAGCAGCCAAGACAGAAGCACCGGGGAGCTGTTTTTT. Amino acids: CASSQDRSTGELFF.

The rearrangement uses TRBV11-2 and TRBJ2-7; tentative D call: TRBD1 (5 bases). The CDR3 is made up of 13 amino acids. The germline gives CDR1 SGHAT, CDR2 FQNNGV. The V end was cut by 2 bases, the J end by 3 bases, with 8 bases between. The CDR3 region is CASSLRQIYEQYF. CDR3 DNA sequence: TGTGCCAGCAGCTTAAGACAGATCTACGAGCAGTACTTC.

This clone is a singleton in its sample. The chain combines TRBV14 with TRBJ1-1; D gene ambiguous. Trimming stripped 1 base from V and 3 bases from J, with 6 bases between. Germline V gene sequence: CDR1 SGHDN, CDR2 FVKESK. The CDR3 length is 13 residues. CDR3 bases: TGTGCCAGCAGCCAAGTGTATGACACTGAAGCTTTCTTT. Its translation: CASSQVYDTEAFF.

This chain links TRBV27 with TRBJ1-2, with TRBD1 matching over 7 bases. This CDR3 region has 16 residues. The germline V gene has CDR1 MNHEY and CDR2 SMNVEV (reference sequence). With 5 bases clipped from V and 2 bases from J, the junction kept 11 bases outside the gene matches. CDR3 protein: CASSPGWGQTNYGYTF. For the CDR3, the DNA is TGTGCCAGCAGTCCGGGGTGGGGACAGACGAACTATGGCTACACCTTC.

The chain combines TRBV27 with TRBJ2-2; D unclear. With 6 bases removed from V and 1 base from J, the gap between germline ends came to 6 bases. The germline V gene encodes CDR1 MNHEY and CDR2 SMNVEV (reference sequence). This CDR3 spans 13 amino acids. The CDR3 is CASRILNTGELFF. CDR3 nucleotides: TGTGCCAGCAGAATACTGAACACCGGGGAGCTGTTTTTT.

The rearrangement links TRBV25-1 to TRBJ1-1, with a possible D match to TRBD1 (5 bases). V lost 6 bases and J 0 bases, leaving 8 bases between the germline ends. This CDR3 has 13 amino acids. CDR1 MGHDK and CDR2 SYGVNS come from the germline V gene. The CDR3 bases are TGTGCCAGCAGAGGGGACCTGAACACTGAAGCTTTCTTT. This codes for CASRGDLNTEAFF.

The chain joins TRBV4-1 to TRBJ1-1; 7 nucleotides match TRBD1. The CDR3 extends over 13 amino acids. Germline V lookup: CDR1 MGHRA, CDR2 YSYEKL. Unmatched junction bases numbered 10, after V lost 7 bases and J lost 8 bases. This chain's CDR3 is CASKNPGQQEAFF. The CDR3 DNA follows: TGCGCCAGCAAGAACCCGGGACAGCAGGAAGCTTTCTTT.

The chain joins TRBV7-9 to TRBJ1-1; D is unresolved. The V end was cut by 2 bases, the J end by 5 bases, with 6 bases between. The CDR3 contains 12 residues. The germline CDR1 and CDR2 sequences are SEHNR and FQNEAQ (reference sequence). Here the CDR3 reads CASSLPSTEAFF. The CDR3 DNA sequence: TGTGCCAGCAGCTTACCCAGTACTGAAGCTTTCTTT.

V usage is TRBV4-3 and J usage is TRBJ2-5; D is possibly TRBD1 (6 bases). Germline V gives CDR1 LGHNA, CDR2 YSLEER. There are 15 residues in the CDR3. V shed 3 bases and J shed 5 bases, with 16 bases lying between them. CDR3 in amino acids: CASSQATGTTETQYF. For the CDR3, the DNA is TGCGCCAGCAGCCAGGCGACAGGTACTACGGAGACCCAGTACTTC.

The gene calls are TRBV4-1 and TRBJ1-5, with D possibly TRBD1 on 5 matching bases. V lost 3 bases and J 1 base, leaving 19 bases between the germline ends. CDR1 is MGHRA and CDR2 is YSYEKL in the germline V gene. CDR3 length: 18 amino acids. CDR3 region: CASSQSNGRGRSNQPQHF. CDR3 nucleotides: TGCGCCAGCAGCCAGAGTAATGGGAGGGGAAGAAGCAATCAGCCCCAGCATTTT.

The rearrangement uses TRBV5-1 and TRBJ1-3; perhaps TRBD1 as D (6 bases). Germline CDR1 SGHRS, CDR2 YFSETQ. The CDR3 has 14 residues. Trimming cost V 7 bases and J 0 bases, with 11 bases left between them. The CDR3 bases are TGCGCCAGCCGCGACAGGACCTCTGGAAACACCATATATTTT. Translation gives CASRDRTSGNTIYF.

In this sample, this clone turned up a few times. The rearrangement links TRBV7-9 to TRBJ1-2, with 9 bases that match TRBD1. This CDR3 contains 15 residues. The ends lost 5 bases at V and 7 bases at J; junction bases unmatched: 11. CDR1 and CDR2 from the germline V gene are SEHNR and FQNEAQ (reference sequence). CDR3 region: CASSRAETGGGGYTF. DNA for the CDR3: TGTGCCAGCAGCCGAGCAGAAACAGGGGGCGGTGGCTACACCTTC.

V and J are TRBV19 and TRBJ1-1, with 9 bases lining up with TRBD1. The germline V gene has CDR1 LNHDA and CDR2 SQIVND (reference sequence). The V gene end was trimmed by 5 bases and the J gene end by 7 bases; junction bases not matched to a gene: 8. This CDR3 is built from 14 residues. The CDR3 DNA sequence: TGTGCCAGTAGTGGCGGGACAGGGAAGGATGAAGCTTTCTTT. It translates to CASSGGTGKDEAFF.

The chain couples TRBV5-1 to TRBJ2-7; 12 bases match TRBD2. Germline lookup yields CDR1 SGHRS and CDR2 YFSETQ. The J segment lost 4 bases and the V segment lost 0 bases, leaving 5 bases of the junction unmatched. CDR3 length: 16 amino acids. This CDR3 reads CASSLEWTSGVYEQYF. CDR3 nucleotides: TGCGCCAGCAGCTTGGAGTGGACTAGCGGGGTTTACGAGCAGTACTTC.